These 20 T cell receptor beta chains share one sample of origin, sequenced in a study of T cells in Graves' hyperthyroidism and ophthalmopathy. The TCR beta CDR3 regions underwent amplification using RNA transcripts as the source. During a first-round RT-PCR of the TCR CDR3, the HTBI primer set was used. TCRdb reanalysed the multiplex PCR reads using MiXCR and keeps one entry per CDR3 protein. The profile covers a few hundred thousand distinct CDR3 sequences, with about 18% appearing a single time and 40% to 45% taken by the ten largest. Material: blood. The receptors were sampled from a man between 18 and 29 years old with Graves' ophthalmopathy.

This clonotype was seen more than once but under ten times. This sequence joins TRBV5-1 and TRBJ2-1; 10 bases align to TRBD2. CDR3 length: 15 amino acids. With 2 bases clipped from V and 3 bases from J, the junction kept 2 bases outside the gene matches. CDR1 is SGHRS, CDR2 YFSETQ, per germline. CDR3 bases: TGCGCCAGCAGCTTTAGCGGGGGGTACTACAATGAGCAGTTCTTC. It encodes CASSFSGGYYNEQFF.

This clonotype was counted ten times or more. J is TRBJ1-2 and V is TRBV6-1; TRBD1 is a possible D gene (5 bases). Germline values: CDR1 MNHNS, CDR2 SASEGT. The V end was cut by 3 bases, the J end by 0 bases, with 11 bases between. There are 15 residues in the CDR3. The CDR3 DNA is TGTGCCAGCAGTGACTCGGGGGAAGCTAACTATGGCTACACCTTC. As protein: CASSDSGEANYGYTF.

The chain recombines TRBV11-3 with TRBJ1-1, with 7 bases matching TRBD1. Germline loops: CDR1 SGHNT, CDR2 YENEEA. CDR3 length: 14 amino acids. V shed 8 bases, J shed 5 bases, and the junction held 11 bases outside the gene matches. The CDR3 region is CASGDDRARTEAFF. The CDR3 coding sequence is TGTGCCAGCGGAGACGACAGGGCGCGAACTGAAGCTTTCTTT.

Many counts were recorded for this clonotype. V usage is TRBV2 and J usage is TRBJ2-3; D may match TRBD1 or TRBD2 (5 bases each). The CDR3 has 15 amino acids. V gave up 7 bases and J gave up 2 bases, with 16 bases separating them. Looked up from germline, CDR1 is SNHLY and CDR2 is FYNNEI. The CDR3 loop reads CASNSFGAVTDTQYF. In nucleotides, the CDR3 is TGTGCCAGCAACTCGTTCGGGGCCGTCACAGATACGCAGTATTTT.

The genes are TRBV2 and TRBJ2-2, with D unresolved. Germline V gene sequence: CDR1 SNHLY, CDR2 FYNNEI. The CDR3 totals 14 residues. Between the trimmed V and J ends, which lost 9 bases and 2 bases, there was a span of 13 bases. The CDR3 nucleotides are TGTGCCAGTCAGACGGAAACAAACACCGGGGAGCTGTTTTTT. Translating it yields CASQTETNTGELFF.

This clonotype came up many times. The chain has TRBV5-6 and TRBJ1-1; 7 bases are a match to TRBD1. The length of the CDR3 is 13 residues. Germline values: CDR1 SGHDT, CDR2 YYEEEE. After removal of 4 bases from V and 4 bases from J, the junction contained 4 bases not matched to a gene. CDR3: CASSRQGVTEAFF. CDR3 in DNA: TGTGCCAGCAGCAGACAGGGTGTCACTGAAGCTTTCTTT.

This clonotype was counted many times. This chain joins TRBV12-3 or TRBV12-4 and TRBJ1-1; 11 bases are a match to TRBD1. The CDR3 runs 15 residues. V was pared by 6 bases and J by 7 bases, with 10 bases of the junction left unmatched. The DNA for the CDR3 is TGTGCCAGCAGCCTCTTCGGACAGGGGGCAGGTGAAGCTTTCTTT. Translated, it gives CASSLFGQGAGEAFF.

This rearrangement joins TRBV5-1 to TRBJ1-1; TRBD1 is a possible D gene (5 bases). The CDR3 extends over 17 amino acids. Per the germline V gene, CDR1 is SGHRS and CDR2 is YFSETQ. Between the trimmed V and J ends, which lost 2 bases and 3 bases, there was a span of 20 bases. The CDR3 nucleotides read TGCGCCAGCAGCTTAGCCACCGGCAGGGCTTGGTACACTGAAGCTTTCTTT. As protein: CASSLATGRAWYTEAFF.

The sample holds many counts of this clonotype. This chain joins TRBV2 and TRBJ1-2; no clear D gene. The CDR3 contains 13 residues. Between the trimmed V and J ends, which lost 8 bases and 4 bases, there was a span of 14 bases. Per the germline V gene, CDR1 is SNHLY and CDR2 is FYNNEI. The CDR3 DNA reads TGTGCCAGCCAAACACCCGAAGGCTATGGCTACACCTTC. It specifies CASQTPEGYGYTF.

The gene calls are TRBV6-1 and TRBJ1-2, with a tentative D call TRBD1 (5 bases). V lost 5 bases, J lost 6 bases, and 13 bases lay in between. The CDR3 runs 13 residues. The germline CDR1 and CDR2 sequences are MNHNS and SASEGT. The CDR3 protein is CASSPSGTHGYTF. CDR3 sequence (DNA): TGTGCCAGCAGTCCCTCCGGGACCCATGGCTACACCTTC.

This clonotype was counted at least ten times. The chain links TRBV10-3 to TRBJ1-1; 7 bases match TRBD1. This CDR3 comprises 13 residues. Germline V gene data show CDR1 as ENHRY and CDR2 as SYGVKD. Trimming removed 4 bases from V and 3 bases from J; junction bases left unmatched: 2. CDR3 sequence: CAISVDRDTEAFF. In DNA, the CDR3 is TGTGCCATCAGTGTCGACAGGGACACTGAAGCTTTCTTT.

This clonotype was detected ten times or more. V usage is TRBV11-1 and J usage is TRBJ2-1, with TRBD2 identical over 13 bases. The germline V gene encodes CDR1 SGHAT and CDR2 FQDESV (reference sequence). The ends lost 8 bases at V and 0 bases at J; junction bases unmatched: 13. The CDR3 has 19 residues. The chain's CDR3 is CASAVRLAGGLSSYNEQFF. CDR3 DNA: TGTGCCAGCGCAGTACGACTAGCGGGGGGCCTGAGCTCCTACAATGAGCAGTTCTTC.

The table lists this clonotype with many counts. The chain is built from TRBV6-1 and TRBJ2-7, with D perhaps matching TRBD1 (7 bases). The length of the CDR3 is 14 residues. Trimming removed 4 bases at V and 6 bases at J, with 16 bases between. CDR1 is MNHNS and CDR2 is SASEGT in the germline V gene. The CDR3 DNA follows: TGTGCCAGCAGTGCCCAGACAGGGACTGGCGAGCAGTACTTC. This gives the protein CASSAQTGTGEQYF.

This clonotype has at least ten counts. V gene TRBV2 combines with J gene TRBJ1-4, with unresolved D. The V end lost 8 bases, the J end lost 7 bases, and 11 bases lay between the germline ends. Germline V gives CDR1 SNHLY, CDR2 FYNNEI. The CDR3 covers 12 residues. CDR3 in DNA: TGTGCCAGCCGGCCTCAAATTGAAAAACTGTTTTTT. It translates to CASRPQIEKLFF. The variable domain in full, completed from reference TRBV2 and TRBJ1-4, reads EPEVTQTPSHQVTQMGQEVILRCVPISNHLYFYWYRQILGQKVEFLVSFYNNEISEKSEIFDDQFSVERPDGSNFTLKIRSTKLEDSAMYFCASRPQIEKLFFGSGTQLSVL.

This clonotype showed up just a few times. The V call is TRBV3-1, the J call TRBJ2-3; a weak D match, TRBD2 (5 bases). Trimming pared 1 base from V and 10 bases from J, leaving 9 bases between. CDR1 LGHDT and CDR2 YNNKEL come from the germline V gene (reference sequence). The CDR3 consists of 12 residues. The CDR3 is CASSQGGRAQYF. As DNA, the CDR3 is TGTGCCAGCAGCCAAGGAGGGCGGGCGCAGTATTTT.

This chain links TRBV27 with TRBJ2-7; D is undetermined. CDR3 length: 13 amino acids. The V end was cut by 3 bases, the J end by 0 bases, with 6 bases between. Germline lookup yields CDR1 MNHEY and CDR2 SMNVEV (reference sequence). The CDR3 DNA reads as TGTGCCAGCAGTTTCGAAGGCTCCTACGAGCAGTACTTC. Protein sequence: CASSFEGSYEQYF.

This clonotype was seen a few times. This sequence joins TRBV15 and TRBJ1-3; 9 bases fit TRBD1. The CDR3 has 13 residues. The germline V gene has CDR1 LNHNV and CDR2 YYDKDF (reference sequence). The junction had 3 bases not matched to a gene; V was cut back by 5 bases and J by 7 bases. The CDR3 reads CATSVQGANTIYF. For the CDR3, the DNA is TGTGCCACCAGCGTACAGGGGGCGAACACCATATATTTT.

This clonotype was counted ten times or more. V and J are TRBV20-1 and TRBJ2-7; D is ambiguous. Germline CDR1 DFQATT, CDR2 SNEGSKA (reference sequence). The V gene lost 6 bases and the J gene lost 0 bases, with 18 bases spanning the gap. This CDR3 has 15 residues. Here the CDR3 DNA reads TGCAGTGCCAAGACACCGCTATTAAACTCCTACGAGCAGTACTTC. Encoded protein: CSAKTPLLNSYEQYF.

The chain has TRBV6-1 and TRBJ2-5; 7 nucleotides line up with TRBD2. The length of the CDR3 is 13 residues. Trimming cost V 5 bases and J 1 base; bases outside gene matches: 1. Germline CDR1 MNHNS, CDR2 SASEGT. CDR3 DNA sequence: TGTGCCAGCAGTCGGGGGGTCCAAGAGACCCAGTACTTC. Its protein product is CASSRGVQETQYF.

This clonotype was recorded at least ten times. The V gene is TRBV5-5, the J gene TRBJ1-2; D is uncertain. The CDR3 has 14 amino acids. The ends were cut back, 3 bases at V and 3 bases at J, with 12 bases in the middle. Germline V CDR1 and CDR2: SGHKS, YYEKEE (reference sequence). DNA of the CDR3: TGTGCCAGCAGCTCGGACGGTGCTTACTATGGCTACACCTTC. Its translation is CASSSDGAYYGYTF.